This T cell receptor beta chain originates from a study of cytomegalovirus exposure and HLA in healthy donors. General study results and limits: It was 150 to 200 TCR beta chains that were listed as cytomegalovirus-associated.

The table came from immunoSEQ multiplex PCR; TCRdb's copy has only in-frame clones and leaves some out. The sample carries tens of thousands of clones, more than 70% recorded once. A note on this clone: Its specificity is unknown.

The clonotype was recovered from a young woman in good health and CMV-seropositive. The sequenced sample was PBMCs.

CDR3 coding DNA: TGTGCCAGCAGCTCTCGATTAGGACTGAATGAAAAACTGTTTTTT. Protein: CASSSRLGLNEKLFF. The rearrangement uses TRBV7-8 and TRBJ1-4; D unresolved. The CDR3 spans 15 residues. The germline gives CDR1 SGHVS, CDR2 FQNEAQ. Trimming took 4 bases from V and 5 from J, leaving 14 bases between them.